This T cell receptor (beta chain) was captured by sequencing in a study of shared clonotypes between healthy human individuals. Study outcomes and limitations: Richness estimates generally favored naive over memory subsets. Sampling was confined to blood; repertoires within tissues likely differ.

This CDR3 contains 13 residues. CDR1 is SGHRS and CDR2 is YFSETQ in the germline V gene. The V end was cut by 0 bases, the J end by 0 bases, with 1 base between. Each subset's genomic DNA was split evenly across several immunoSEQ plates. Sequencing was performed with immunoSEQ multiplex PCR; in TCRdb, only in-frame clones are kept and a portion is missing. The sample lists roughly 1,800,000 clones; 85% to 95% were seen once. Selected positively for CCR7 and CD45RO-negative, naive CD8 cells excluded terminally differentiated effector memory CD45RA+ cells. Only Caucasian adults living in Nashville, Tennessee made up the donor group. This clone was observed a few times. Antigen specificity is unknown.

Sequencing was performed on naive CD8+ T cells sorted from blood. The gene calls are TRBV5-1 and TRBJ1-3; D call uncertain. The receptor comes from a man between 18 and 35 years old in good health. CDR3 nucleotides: TGCGCCAGCAGCTTGGACTCTGGAAACACCATATATTTT. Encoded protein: CASSLDSGNTIYF.